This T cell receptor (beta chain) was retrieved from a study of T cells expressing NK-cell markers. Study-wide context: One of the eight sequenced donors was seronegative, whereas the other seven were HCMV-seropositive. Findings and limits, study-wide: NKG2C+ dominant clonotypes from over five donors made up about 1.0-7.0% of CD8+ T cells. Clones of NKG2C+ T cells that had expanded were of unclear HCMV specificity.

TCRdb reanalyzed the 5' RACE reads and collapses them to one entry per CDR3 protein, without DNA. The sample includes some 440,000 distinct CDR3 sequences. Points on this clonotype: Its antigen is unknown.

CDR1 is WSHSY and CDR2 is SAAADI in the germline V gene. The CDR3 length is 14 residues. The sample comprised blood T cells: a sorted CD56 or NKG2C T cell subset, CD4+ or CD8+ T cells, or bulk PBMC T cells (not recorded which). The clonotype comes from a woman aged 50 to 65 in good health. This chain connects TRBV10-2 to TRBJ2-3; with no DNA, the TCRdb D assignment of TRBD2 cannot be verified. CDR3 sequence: CASLSGKQGDTQYF.